The clone carrying this T cell receptor (beta chain) occurred a few times. What it binds is unknown. 5'RACE template switching produced TCR cDNA carrying a universal primer site and UMIs. TCRdb analysed the 5' RACE reads with MiXCR anew, one entry per CDR3 protein. The sample lists 300,000 to 400,000 distinct CDR3 sequences; around 13% were seen once. CDR1 is SGHRS, CDR2 YFSETQ, per germline. The CDR3 is 13 residues long. Trimming pared 4 bases from V and 6 bases from J, leaving 12 bases between. This specimen belongs to a study of T cells after yellow fever vaccination. General observations from the study: Post-booster samples contained most primary-vaccination clones (approximately 96% CD4, about 90% CD8). Secondary responses were weaker yet peaked faster, day 5 versus 15. Contaminating bulk clonotypes could be abundant in FACS-sorted repertoires.

Specimen: CD4+ T cells sorted from PBMCs, collected 15 days after the yellow fever booster vaccination. This sequence originates from a man younger than 35 who received the YFV17D yellow fever vaccine. The rearrangement joins TRBV5-1 to TRBJ2-3; D might be TRBD2 (6 bases). The CDR3 loop is CASSLPGGDTQYF. The CDR3 DNA is TGCGCCAGCAGCCTCCCTGGGGGGGATACGCAGTATTTT.